Listed below are T cell receptor beta chains from one sample, sequenced in a study of technical replicates of blood from a handful of donors. Sequencing used immunoSEQ multiplex PCR; TCRdb keeps in-frame clones, though not all of them. The table records just over 80,000 clones, approximately 94% of them present only once. Material for sequencing was T cells isolated from PBMCs. The origin of the receptors is a human donor in good health. CDR3s include the opening cysteine and the closing phenylalanine or tryptophan. Each record gives: J gene, clone size, D gene, V gene, CDR3 DNA, CDR3 protein. D genes are given only for firm matches. Size values are once, few and many counts, or a class for expanded clones, and some rows have none.

TRBJ1-2	NA	TRBD1	TRBV6-4	TGTGCCAGCAGTGACTCTGACAGGGGGCAGGGCTACACCTTC	CASSDSDRGQGYTF
TRBJ2-1	NA	NA	TRBV11-2	TGTGCCAGCAGCCGGCAGGGGACATTCTACAATGAGCAGTTCTTC	CASSRQGTFYNEQFF
TRBJ2-4	NA	TRBD2	TRBV27	TGTGCCAGCAGTTATAAGGCTAGCGGGACACTAGCCAAAAACATTCAGTACTTC	CASSYKASGTLAKNIQYF
TRBJ2-3	NA	TRBD1	TRBV7-2	TGTGCCAGCAGCTTGCTAGGACAGGGGACAGCTGATACGCAGTATTTT	CASSLLGQGTADTQYF
TRBJ2-5	NA	NA	TRBV6-5	TGTGCCAGCAGTTACGGTTCGGAAGAGACCCAGTACTTC	CASSYGSEETQYF
TRBJ2-1	NA	NA	TRBV5-5	TGTGCCAGCAGCTTGTTAGGTAGCTCCCACAATGAGTATGAGTTCTTC	CASSLLGSSHNEYEFF
TRBJ2-1	NA	NA	TRBV5-1	TGCGCCAGCAGCTTGGGGGAGTTCAATGAGCAGTTCTTC	CASSLGEFNEQFF
TRBJ2-1	NA	TRBD1	TRBV29-1	TGCAGCGTGTTACCGGGACAGGGGGGCCATGAGCAGTTCTTC	CSVLPGQGGHEQFF
TRBJ2-7	NA	NA	TRBV29-1	TGCAGCGTTGATTTGGGACACCTATCCTACGAGCAGTACTTC	CSVDLGHLSYEQYF
TRBJ2-5	NA	NA	TRBV27	TGTGCCAGCGCACTATATGCGGGGAGGGAGACCCAGTACTTC	CASALYAGRETQYF
TRBJ2-2	NA	TRBD2	TRBV14	TGTGCCAGCAGCCAAAGCACTAGCGGGACTACCGGGGAGCTGTTTTTT	CASSQSTSGTTGELFF
TRBJ2-6	NA	NA	TRBV7-6	TGTGCCAGCAGCTTAACAGGGTCAGGGGCCAACGTCCTGACTTTC	CASSLTGSGANVLTF
TRBJ1-4	once	NA	TRBV7-9	TGTGCCAGCAGCTTAACAGGGATTGGAGAAAAACTGTTTTTT	CASSLTGIGEKLFF
TRBJ1-1	NA	TRBD1	TRBV4-1	TGCGCCAGCAAATGGGGACAGTACACTGAAGCTTTCTTT	CASKWGQYTEAFF
TRBJ1-1	NA	NA	TRBV30	TGTGCTCAGCTAGGCCAGGGGCGCACTGAAGCTTTCTTT	CAQLGQGRTEAFF
TRBJ2-1	once	NA	TRBV28	TGTGCCAGCAGGGCGGACTTCTTGGGGGGATACAATGAGCAGTTCTTC	CASRADFLGGYNEQFF
TRBJ1-1	NA	NA	TRBV5-8	TGTGCCAGCAGCCTTCAGGGGCCCAGCCTTGAAGCTTTCTTT	CASSLQGPSLEAFF
TRBJ1-1	NA	TRBD1	TRBV7-3	TGTGCCAGCAGCCTGGGACAGGGGATTTCGTTGAACACTGAAGCTTTCTTT	CASSLGQGISLNTEAFF
TRBJ2-7	once	TRBD1	TRBV4-1	TGCGCCAGCAGCCTTCGGGACAGATCCTACGAGCAGTACTTC	CASSLRDRSYEQYF
TRBJ2-7	NA	NA	TRBV2	TGTGCCAGCAGTAAAGAGAGGGCCGAGCAGTACTTC	CASSKERAEQYF
TRBJ2-1	once	TRBD1	TRBV7-2	TGTGCCAGCAGCTGGGACAGACAGAATGAGCAGTTCTTC	CASSWDRQNEQFF
TRBJ1-2	NA	NA	TRBV15	TGTGCCACCAGCAGAGATCGGGTCCCAGACAGTTACTATGGCTACACCTTC	CATSRDRVPDSYYGYTF
TRBJ2-1	NA	TRBD2	TRBV4-1	TGCGCCAGCAGTCTAACACCGGGACTACTGGCCGAGCAGTTCTTC	CASSLTPGLLAEQFF
TRBJ2-7	NA	TRBD1	TRBV6-5	TGTGCCAGGACAGGGGGAAGGTACGAGCAGTACTTC	CARTGGRYEQYF
TRBJ2-1	NA	NA	TRBV9	TGTGCCAGCAGGGGGGGGCCCTACAATGAGCAGTTCTTC	CASRGGPYNEQFF
TRBJ2-7	NA	NA	TRBV19	TGTGCCAGTACACTCACTCGGGACACGGCCTACGAGCAGTACTTC	CASTLTRDTAYEQYF
TRBJ1-1	NA	NA	TRBV7-8	TGTGCCAGCAGCTTTCTCCGAGGCACAAACACTGAAGCTTTCTTT	CASSFLRGTNTEAFF
TRBJ2-1	NA	NA	TRBV11-3	TGTGCCAGCAGCTCGACAAAAACCTCCTACAATGAGCAGTTCTTC	CASSSTKTSYNEQFF
TRBJ2-1	NA	NA	TRBV15	TGTGCCACCAGCAGACACGGATTACAGGGACCGAATGAGCAGTTCTTC	CATSRHGLQGPNEQFF
TRBJ2-7	NA	NA	TRBV14	TGTGCCAGCAGCTCAAGACTAGGAAGGTCCTACGAGCAGTACTTC	CASSSRLGRSYEQYF
TRBJ2-7	NA	NA	TRBV27	TGTGCCAGCAGATTACGGGGAGGCCCCTACGAGCAGTACTTC	CASRLRGGPYEQYF
TRBJ2-7	NA	TRBD2	TRBV7-2	TGTGCCAGCAGCTTGATAGCGGGGGGCTACGAGCAGTACTTC	CASSLIAGGYEQYF
TRBJ2-1	NA	TRBD2	TRBV4-1	TGCGCCAGCAGCCGTCAGAGCGGGATGAACAATGAGCAGTTCTTC	CASSRQSGMNNEQFF
TRBJ2-7	NA	NA	TRBV7-9	TGTGCCAGCAGCTTAGTATCTGGCAGGGGCCCCGAGCAGTACTTC	CASSLVSGRGPEQYF
TRBJ2-1	NA	NA	TRBV27	TGTGCCAGCACGAGGGACTCCTCCTACAATGAGCAGTTCTTC	CASTRDSSYNEQFF
TRBJ1-5	NA	NA	TRBV7-3	TGTGCCAGCAGTACAGGGTTCAATCAGCCCCAGCATTTT	CASSTGFNQPQHF
TRBJ1-1	once	NA	TRBV29-1	TGCAGCGTTGATCGTGGGGGGTACACTGAAGCTTTCTTT	CSVDRGGYTEAFF
TRBJ1-2	NA	NA	TRBV6-5	TGTGCCAGCAGTCGGGGGAATAACTATGGCTACACCTTC	CASSRGNNYGYTF
TRBJ2-2	NA	TRBD1	TRBV7-9	TGTGCCAGCAGCTTATCAGGGGGAGTTACCGGGGAGCTGTTTTTT	CASSLSGGVTGELFF
TRBJ1-1	NA	NA	TRBV11-3	TGTGCCAGCTCGATAGGGGACATCCGCATAGACACTGAAGCTTTCTTT	CASSIGDIRIDTEAFF
TRBJ1-4	NA	NA	TRBV7-6	TGTGCCAGCAGCTTAGGGCTCCTAGAGGATGAAAAACTGTTTTTT	CASSLGLLEDEKLFF